Shown below are 31 T cell receptor beta chains from a single sample sequenced in a study of identical twins. Via MiXCR, TCRdb re-called the 5' RACE reads, giving one row per CDR3 protein. The sample includes roughly 1,500,000 distinct CDR3 sequences, about 31% of them seen just once. Sequencing used cord blood. Receptor source: a newborn girl in good health.

This clonotype was observed once. This rearrangement joins TRBV6-5 to TRBJ2-7, with 7 positions matching TRBD1. Germline V gene lookup returns CDR1 MNHEY and CDR2 SVGAGI. The V segment lost 5 bases and the J segment 7 bases; nucleotides outside the gene matches: 8. There are 13 residues in the CDR3. This CDR3 is CASSPTGVPEQYF. DNA for the CDR3: TGTGCCAGCAGTCCAACAGGGGTCCCTGAGCAGTACTTC.

This chain uses TRBV20-1 with TRBJ2-7; D possibly corresponds to TRBD2 (6 bases). The CDR3 is 14 residues long. The germline V gene encodes CDR1 DFQATT and CDR2 SNEGSKA (reference sequence). Trimming removed 6 bases at V and 7 bases at J, with 22 bases between. The CDR3 DNA follows: TGCAGTGCGCTCCACCACCTGACGGGACTGGAGCAGTACTTC. It yields the protein CSALHHLTGLEQYF.

This chain links TRBV20-1 with TRBJ2-1; D gene unclear. The V end lost 2 bases, the J end lost 13 bases, and 12 bases lay between the germline ends. The CDR3 extends over 11 amino acids. Germline CDR1 and CDR2: DFQATT and SNEGSKA (reference sequence). CDR3 loop: CSARNIRTQFF. CDR3 nucleotides: TGCAGTGCTAGAAACATCCGTACCCAGTTCTTC.

The chain joins TRBV20-1 to TRBJ1-1; D gene uncertain. V was cut by 1 base and J by 2 bases, with 5 bases left in between. The CDR3 has 12 residues. Per germline, CDR1 DFQATT and CDR2 SNEGSKA (reference sequence). CDR3 sequence (DNA): TGCAGTGCTAGAGCCCCTAACACTGAAGCTTTCTTT. Its protein is CSARAPNTEAFF.

This clonotype was seen only a few times. The chain links TRBV28 to TRBJ2-4, with D maybe TRBD2 (7 bases). V lost 1 base and J lost 0, with 19 bases in between. CDR1 MDHEN and CDR2 SYDVKM come from the germline V gene. The CDR3 runs 19 residues. For the CDR3, the DNA is TGTGCCAGCAGTTTATCTGGTGTCGGGGGGCGGAGAGCCAAAAACATTCAGTACTTC. Protein sequence: CASSLSGVGGRRAKNIQYF. The variable domain in full, with the rest retrieved from reference TRBV28 and TRBJ2-4, is DVKVTQSSRYLVKRTGEKVFLECVQDMDHENMFWYRQDPGLGLRLIYFSYDVKMKEKGDIPEGYSVSREKKERFSLILESASTNQTSMYLCASSLSGVGGRRAKNIQYFGAGTRLSVL.

This clonotype was counted at least ten times. The rearrangement links TRBV29-1 to TRBJ2-4, with no clear D. Trimming took off 4 bases at V and 0 bases at J, with 7 bases between the two ends. This CDR3 has 13 residues. Germline V gene lookup returns CDR1 SQVTM and CDR2 ANQGSEA. CDR3 in amino acids: CSVGTLAKNIQYF. The CDR3 DNA reads as TGCAGCGTTGGAACACTAGCCAAAAACATTCAGTACTTC.

The chain is built from TRBV29-1 and TRBJ2-2; tentative D call: TRBD1 (6 bases). The CDR3 has 14 amino acids. The V end lost 5 bases, the J end lost 4 bases, and 14 bases lay between the germline ends. In germline, CDR1 is SQVTM, CDR2 ANQGSEA. In DNA form, the CDR3 reads TGCAGCGTTCGTGACAGGTTTAGCACCGGGGAGCTGTTTTTT. Translated, it gives CSVRDRFSTGELFF.

The chain employs TRBV12-3 or TRBV12-4 and TRBJ1-4, with D unclear. V lost 3 bases, J lost 4 bases, and 9 bases lay in between. The CDR3 is 14 residues long. CDR3 region: CASSFGELNEKLFF. For the CDR3, the DNA is TGTGCCAGCAGTTTTGGGGAGCTTAATGAAAAACTGTTTTTT.

This clonotype was counted only a few times. This chain connects TRBV4-2 to TRBJ2-7, with no clear D. This CDR3 contains 14 residues. The germline V gene encodes CDR1 LGHNA and CDR2 YNFKEQ. Trimming left V 1 base short and J 0 bases short, with 7 bases between. The CDR3 is CASSQANRSYEQYF. The CDR3 DNA reads TGTGCCAGCAGCCAAGCGAATCGCTCCTACGAGCAGTACTTC.

Only a few counts were recorded for this clonotype. The chain joins TRBV20-1 to TRBJ2-3; no reliable D call. The CDR3 is 13 residues long. V lost 5 bases and J 1 base, leaving 10 bases between the germline ends. CDR1 DFQATT and CDR2 SNEGSKA come from the germline V gene (reference sequence). The CDR3 here is CSAPIRGTDTQYF. In DNA, the CDR3 is TGCAGTGCTCCAATCCGGGGCACAGATACGCAGTATTTT.

In its sample, this clonotype was seen a few times. This could be a read error, since a much larger clone is one nucleotide away. V is TRBV2 and J is TRBJ2-4; 10 bases are shared with TRBD1. Matching the DNA end better, TRBJ2-7 makes the J call doubtful. From germline, CDR1 is SNHLY and CDR2 FYNNEI. There are 13 residues in the CDR3. The CDR3 protein is CASRRDRGHEQYF. CDR3 sequence (DNA): TGTGCCAGCAGACGGGACAGGGGCCACGAGCAGTACTTC.

The V call is TRBV15, the J call TRBJ2-1; TRBD1 or TRBD2 may be the D gene (6 bases each). Germline V gene lookup returns CDR1 LNHNV and CDR2 YYDKDF (reference sequence). The CDR3 loop spans 15 amino acids. V shed 8 bases and J shed 7 bases, with 21 bases lying between them. The CDR3 DNA reads as TGTGCCACCGACGACAATGGGGGGCGCAGAAATGAGCAGTTCTTC. Encoded protein: CATDDNGGRRNEQFF.

There are many counts of this clonotype. V usage is TRBV7-9 and J usage is TRBJ2-3; a possible D gene is TRBD2 (6 bases). The V gene's germline CDR1 is SEHNR and CDR2 FQNEAQ (reference sequence). The V end lost 5 bases, the J end lost 1 base, and 13 bases lay between the germline ends. The CDR3 runs to 15 residues. The CDR3: CASSLEGPRTDTQYF. Written as DNA, the CDR3 is TGTGCCAGCAGCCTGGAGGGACCTCGCACAGATACGCAGTATTTT.

The J gene is TRBJ2-3, the V gene TRBV25-1; a possible D gene is TRBD2 (7 bases). V gave up 5 bases and J gave up 2 bases, with 14 bases separating them. This CDR3 is 15 amino acids long. Germline V gene data show CDR1 as MGHDK and CDR2 as SYGVNS. Here the CDR3 DNA reads TGTGCCAGCAGTCATCGGGGGGCAAACACAGATACGCAGTATTTT. This codes for CASSHRGANTDTQYF.

This sequence joins TRBV20-1 and TRBJ1-2, with TRBD1 as a possible D gene (5 bases). CDR1 and CDR2 (germline): DFQATT, SNEGSKA (reference sequence). Trimming removed 4 bases at V and 4 bases at J, with 13 bases between. The CDR3 extends over 13 amino acids. CDR3 region: CSATTGQPYGYTF. The CDR3 DNA is TGCAGTGCTACTACGGGGCAGCCCTATGGCTACACCTTC.

This clonotype was counted a few times. The chain employs TRBV28 and TRBJ2-7, with D possibly TRBD2 on 6 matching bases. CDR3 length equals 14 residues. Germline V gives CDR1 MDHEN, CDR2 SYDVKM. Between the trimmed V and J ends, which lost 7 bases and 4 bases, there was a span of 17 bases. The CDR3 DNA follows: TGTGCCAGCAAGTCGGGGGTGTGGAAGTACGAGCAGTACTTC. Its translation: CASKSGVWKYEQYF.

The chain employs TRBV27 and TRBJ1-2, with D tentatively TRBD1 (6 bases). V was trimmed by 8 bases and J by 4 bases, leaving 17 bases between them. CDR3 length equals 14 residues. Germline-derived CDR1 and CDR2 are MNHEY and SMNVEV (reference sequence). The CDR3: CASAPGGPLYGYTF. As DNA, the CDR3 is TGTGCCAGCGCCCCGGGGGGCCCCCTCTATGGCTACACCTTC.

The rearrangement links TRBV6-1 to TRBJ1-5; tentative D call: TRBD1 (5 bases). The CDR3 extends over 14 amino acids. Trimming pared 2 bases from V and 2 bases from J, leaving 7 bases between. Germline values: CDR1 MNHNS, CDR2 SASEGT. This CDR3 is CASSERGGNQPQHF. In DNA, the CDR3 is TGTGCCAGCAGTGAAAGAGGGGGCAATCAGCCCCAGCATTTT.

The chain combines TRBV7-9 with TRBJ2-7, with no clear D. The V end was cut by 5 bases, the J end by 3 bases, with 14 bases between. CDR3 length: 14 residues. From germline, CDR1 is SEHNR and CDR2 FQNEAQ (reference sequence). The CDR3 reads CASSPQTLGYEQYF. The CDR3 DNA reads TGTGCCAGCAGCCCCCAGACACTTGGCTACGAGCAGTACTTC. The full variable domain, rest sourced from reference TRBV7-9 and TRBJ2-7, is DTGVSQNPRHKITKRGQNVTFRCDPISEHNRLYWYRQTLGQGPEFLTYFQNEAQLEKSRLLSDRFSAERPKGSFSTLEIQRTEQGDSAMYLCASSPQTLGYEQYFGPGTRLTVT.

The rearrangement joins TRBV2 to TRBJ2-3; 10 nucleotides line up with TRBD2. This CDR3 has 16 amino acids. Trimming removed 7 bases from V and 7 bases from J; junction bases left unmatched: 14. The germline CDR1 and CDR2 sequences are SNHLY and FYNNEI. The CDR3 here is CASTPVRTSGVNTQYF. In nucleotides, the CDR3 is TGTGCCAGCACACCGGTCCGAACTAGCGGGGTTAATACGCAGTATTTT.

In its sample, this clonotype was seen a few times. The chain employs TRBV29-1 and TRBJ1-2, with a weak D call TRBD1 (6 bases). The CDR3 extends over 14 amino acids. Germline CDR1 SQVTM, CDR2 ANQGSEA. V lost 6 bases and J lost 0, with 14 bases in between. The CDR3 bases are TGCAGCGTCTTCACAAGGACAGCTAACTATGGCTACACCTTC. As protein: CSVFTRTANYGYTF. Drawing the rest from reference TRBV29-1 and TRBJ1-2, the complete variable domain is SAVISQKPSRDICQRGTSLTIQCQVDSQVTMMFWYRQQPGQSLTLIATANQGSEATYESGFVIDKFPISRPNLTFSTLTVSNMSPEDSSIYLCSVFTRTANYGYTFGSGTRLTVV.

This rearrangement joins TRBV7-9 to TRBJ2-1, with 13 bases that match TRBD2. Losses at the gene ends were 2 bases for V and 4 bases for J; bases not matched to a gene: 11. The CDR3 extends over 19 amino acids. CDR1 and CDR2 (germline): SEHNR, FQNEAQ (reference sequence). CDR3 nucleotide sequence: TGTGCCAGCAGCTTAATTGCCGGACTAGCGGGAGTACTGTACAATGAGCAGTTCTTC. Amino acids: CASSLIAGLAGVLYNEQFF.

This chain uses TRBV7-6 with TRBJ2-7; D perhaps matches TRBD1 (7 bases). The germline V gene encodes CDR1 SGHVS and CDR2 FNYEAQ. There are 18 residues in the CDR3. The ends were cut back, 9 bases at V and 7 bases at J, with 34 bases in the middle. The CDR3 DNA sequence: TGTGCCAGTGCACTAGGCTGGCGGGAAAAACAGGGGAACAATGAGCAGTACTTC. It yields the protein CASALGWREKQGNNEQYF.

The J gene is TRBJ2-1, the V gene TRBV6-2 or TRBV6-3; D remains unclear. The CDR3 loop spans 13 amino acids. Germline-derived CDR1 and CDR2 are MNHEY and SVGEGT. V lost 0 bases and J 7 bases, leaving 7 bases between the germline ends. CDR3 loop: CASSYSTLNEQFF. CDR3 DNA: TGTGCCAGCAGTTACTCCACCCTAAATGAGCAGTTCTTC.

Here the CDR3 reads CASSEGTGHRTDTQYF. CDR3 nucleotide sequence: TGTGCCAGCAGTGAAGGGACAGGCCACCGCACAGATACGCAGTATTTT. The gene calls are TRBV25-1 and TRBJ2-3; 8 positions agree with TRBD1. Germline V gives CDR1 MGHDK, CDR2 SYGVNS. The length of the CDR3 is 16 residues. Trimming removed 2 bases from V and 1 base from J; junction bases left unmatched: 5.

This clonotype was recorded at least ten times. The chain links TRBV6-6 to TRBJ2-2; no reliable D call. The V gene's germline CDR1 is MNHNY and CDR2 SVGAGI (reference sequence). V lost 1 base and J lost 1, with 1 base in between. The CDR3 is 13 residues long. As DNA, the CDR3 is TGTGCCAGCAGTTACTTGAACACCGGGGAGCTGTTTTTT. It encodes CASSYLNTGELFF.

The table lists this clonotype with a few counts. V and J are TRBV2 and TRBJ2-1; TRBD2 might be the D (6 bases). Trimming pared 5 bases from V and 0 bases from J, leaving 14 bases between. The CDR3 is 16 residues long. Germline values: CDR1 SNHLY, CDR2 FYNNEI. CDR3 sequence (DNA): TGTGCCAGCAGTAGGCGGGATATGAGCTCCTACAATGAGCAGTTCTTC. It specifies CASSRRDMSSYNEQFF.

The rearrangement links TRBV28 to TRBJ1-1; 9 bases align to TRBD1. The germline V gene encodes CDR1 MDHEN and CDR2 SYDVKM. The CDR3 runs 15 residues. Trimming cost V 3 bases and J 8 bases; bases outside gene matches: 10. CDR3: CASSFRRDRVAEAFF. As DNA, the CDR3 is TGTGCCAGCAGTTTTCGGCGGGACAGGGTTGCCGAAGCTTTCTTT.

This clonotype has a handful of counts. The chain uses TRBV4-1 and TRBJ1-5; D is perhaps TRBD1 (6 bases). The CDR3 totals 16 residues. Germline CDR1 and CDR2: MGHRA and YSYEKL. The V and J ends lost 0 bases and 6 bases respectively, with 15 bases between them. CDR3 DNA sequence: TGCGCCAGCAGCCAAGATATAGTCAGGGGCCCTCAGCCCCAGCATTTT. Its protein product is CASSQDIVRGPQPQHF.

The J gene is TRBJ2-5, the V gene TRBV20-1, with D perhaps given as TRBD1 or TRBD2 (6 bases each). Germline CDR1 is DFQATT and CDR2 is SNEGSKA (reference sequence). The V gene lost 3 bases and the J gene lost 2 bases, with 13 bases spanning the gap. There are 14 residues in the CDR3. CDR3 protein: CSASGKGGQETQYF. The CDR3 DNA reads as TGCAGTGCTAGCGGGAAAGGGGGGCAAGAGACCCAGTACTTC.

This sequence joins TRBV5-1 and TRBJ2-2; 11 bases line up with TRBD2. J was trimmed by 5 bases and V by 4 bases; bases with no gene match: 4. The CDR3 is made up of 15 amino acids. Germline-derived CDR1 and CDR2 are SGHRS and YFSETQ. Written as DNA, the CDR3 is TGCGCCAGCAGCCGGGGACTAGCGGAGACCGGGGAGCTGTTTTTT. Encoded protein: CASSRGLAETGELFF.